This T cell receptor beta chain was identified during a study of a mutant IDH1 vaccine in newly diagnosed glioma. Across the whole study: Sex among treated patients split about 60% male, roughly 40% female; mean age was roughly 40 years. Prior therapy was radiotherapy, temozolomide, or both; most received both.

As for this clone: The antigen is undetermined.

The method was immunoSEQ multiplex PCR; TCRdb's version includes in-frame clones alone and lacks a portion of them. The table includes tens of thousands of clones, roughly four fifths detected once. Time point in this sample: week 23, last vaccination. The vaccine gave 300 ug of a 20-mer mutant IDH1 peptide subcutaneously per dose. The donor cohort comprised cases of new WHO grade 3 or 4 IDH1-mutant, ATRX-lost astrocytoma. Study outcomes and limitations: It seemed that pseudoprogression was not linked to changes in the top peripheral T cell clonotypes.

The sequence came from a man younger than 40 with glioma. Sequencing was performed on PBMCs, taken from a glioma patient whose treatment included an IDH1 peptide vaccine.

The CDR3: CASRLQGQGTEAFF. For the CDR3, the DNA is TGTGCCAGCAGACTACAGGGTCAAGGCACTGAAGCTTTCTTT. The chain joins TRBV28 to TRBJ1-1, with a weak D call TRBD1 (6 bases). Deletions cut 6 bases from V and 4 bases from J, with 15 bases between. The CDR3 extends over 14 amino acids. Germline loops: CDR1 MDHEN, CDR2 SYDVKM. The whole variable domain, remainder taken from reference TRBV28 and TRBJ1-1, is DVKVTQSSRYLVKRTGEKVFLECVQDMDHENMFWYRQDPGLGLRLIYFSYDVKMKEKGDIPEGYSVSREKKERFSLILESASTNQTSMYLCASRLQGQGTEAFFGQGTRLTVV.